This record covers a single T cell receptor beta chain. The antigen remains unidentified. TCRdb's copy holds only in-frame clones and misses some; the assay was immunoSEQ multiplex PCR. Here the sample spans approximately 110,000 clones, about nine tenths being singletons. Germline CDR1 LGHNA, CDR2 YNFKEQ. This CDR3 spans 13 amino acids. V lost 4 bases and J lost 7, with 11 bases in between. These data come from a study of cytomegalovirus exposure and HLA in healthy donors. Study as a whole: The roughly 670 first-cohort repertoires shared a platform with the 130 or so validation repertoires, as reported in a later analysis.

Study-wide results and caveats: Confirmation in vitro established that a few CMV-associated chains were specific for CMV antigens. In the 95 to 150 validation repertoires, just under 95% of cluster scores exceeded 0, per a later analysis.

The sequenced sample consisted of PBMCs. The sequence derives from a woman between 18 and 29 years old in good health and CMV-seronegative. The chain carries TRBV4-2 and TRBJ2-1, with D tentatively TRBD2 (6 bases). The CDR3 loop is CASSPRGGNEQFF. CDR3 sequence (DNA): TGTGCCAGCAGCCCGCGGGGTGGGAATGAGCAGTTCTTC.